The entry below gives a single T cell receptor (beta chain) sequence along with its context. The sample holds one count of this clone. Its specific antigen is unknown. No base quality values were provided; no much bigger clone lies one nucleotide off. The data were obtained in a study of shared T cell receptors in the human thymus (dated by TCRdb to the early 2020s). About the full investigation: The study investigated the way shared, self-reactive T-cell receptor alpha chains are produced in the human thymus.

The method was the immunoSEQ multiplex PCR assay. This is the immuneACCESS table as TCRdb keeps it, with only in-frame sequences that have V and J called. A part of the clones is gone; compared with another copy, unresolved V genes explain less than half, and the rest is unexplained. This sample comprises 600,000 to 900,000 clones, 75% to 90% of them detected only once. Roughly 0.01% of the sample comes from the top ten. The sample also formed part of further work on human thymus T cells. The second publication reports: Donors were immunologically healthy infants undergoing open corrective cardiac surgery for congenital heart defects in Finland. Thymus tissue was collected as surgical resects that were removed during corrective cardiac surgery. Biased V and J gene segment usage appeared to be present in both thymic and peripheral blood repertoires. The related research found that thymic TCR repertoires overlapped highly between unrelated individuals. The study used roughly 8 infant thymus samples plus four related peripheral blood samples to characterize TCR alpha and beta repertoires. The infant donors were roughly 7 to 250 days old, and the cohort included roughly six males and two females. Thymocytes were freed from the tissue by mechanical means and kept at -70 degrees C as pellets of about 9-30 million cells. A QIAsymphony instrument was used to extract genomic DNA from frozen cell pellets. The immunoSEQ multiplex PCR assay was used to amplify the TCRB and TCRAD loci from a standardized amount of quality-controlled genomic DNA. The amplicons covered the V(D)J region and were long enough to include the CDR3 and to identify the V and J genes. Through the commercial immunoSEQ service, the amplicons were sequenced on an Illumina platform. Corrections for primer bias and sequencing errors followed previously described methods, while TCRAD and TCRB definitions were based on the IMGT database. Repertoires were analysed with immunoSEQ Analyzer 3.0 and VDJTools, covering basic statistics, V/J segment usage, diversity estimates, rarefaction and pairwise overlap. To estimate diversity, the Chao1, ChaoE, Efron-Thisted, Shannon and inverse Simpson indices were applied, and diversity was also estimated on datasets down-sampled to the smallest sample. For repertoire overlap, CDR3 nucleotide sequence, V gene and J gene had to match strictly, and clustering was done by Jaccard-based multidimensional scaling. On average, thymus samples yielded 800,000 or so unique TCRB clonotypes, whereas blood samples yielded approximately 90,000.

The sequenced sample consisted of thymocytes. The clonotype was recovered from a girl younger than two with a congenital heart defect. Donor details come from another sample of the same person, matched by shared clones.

In nucleotides, the sequence is TGTGCCAGCAGTTACTCCAAACAGGGTTACGAGCAGTACTTC. It is translated as CASSYSKQGYEQYF. This sequence uses TRBV6-6 and TRBJ2-7; perhaps TRBD1 is the D gene, with 6 bases matching. Inclusive of the bounding cysteine and phenylalanine, the CDR3 is 14 residues long. CDR3 DNA is the only sequence kept; it has 42 bases, read in frame from the first base. V and J are truncated by 0 bases and 4 bases respectively, leaving an intervening sequence of 10 bases. As encoded in the germline V gene (reference sequence), CDR1 is MNHNY while CDR2 is SVGAGI.